Each of the 32 T cell receptor beta chains below was sequenced from the same sample in a study of sequential checkpoint blockade in melanoma. Measured with immunoSEQ multiplex PCR; TCRdb has only the in-frame clones, and not every one. The table shows some 30,000 clones, with 86% occurring only once. Treatment here: randomized to nivolumab then ipilimumab (arm A) or the reverse (arm B). This sample comprised CD8+ T cells sorted from blood (inferred from file names), obtained from a patient given nivolumab and ipilimumab in sequence. All receptors come from a human donor with melanoma.

This clone showed up just once. This rearrangement joins TRBV28 to TRBJ1-2; tentative D call: TRBD1 (6 bases). The CDR3 has 16 amino acids. V was cut by 0 bases and J by 8 bases, with 19 bases left in between. Germline lookup yields CDR1 MDHEN and CDR2 SYDVKM. The CDR3 DNA follows: TGTGCCAGCAGTTTATGGAGACAGGCGGCGGGGGAAGGCTACACCTTC. As protein: CASSLWRQAAGEGYTF.

This rearrangement joins TRBV4-3 to TRBJ2-7; D gene ambiguous. Looked up from germline, CDR1 is LGHNA and CDR2 is YSLEER. The CDR3 is 13 residues long. Deletions cut 0 bases from V and 2 bases from J, with 5 bases between. The CDR3 region is CASSQDLAYEQYF. The CDR3 DNA sequence: TGCGCCAGCAGCCAAGATTTAGCCTACGAGCAGTACTTC.

The chain combines TRBV4-1 with TRBJ2-2; the match to TRBD2 covers 11 bases. Per the germline V gene, CDR1 is MGHRA and CDR2 is YSYEKL. This CDR3 contains 17 residues. J gave up 5 bases and V 4 bases, and 9 bases lay outside the gene matches. This CDR3 is CASSPDAASGRTGELFF. The DNA for the CDR3 is TGCGCCAGCAGCCCCGATGCGGCTAGCGGGAGGACCGGGGAGCTGTTTTTT.

The rearrangement joins TRBV9 to TRBJ1-4; 9 bases align to TRBD1. J gave up 8 bases and V 5 bases, and 4 bases lay outside the gene matches. This CDR3 spans 13 amino acids. Germline-derived CDR1 and CDR2 are SGDLS and YYNGEE. CDR3 in amino acids: CASRGQGDEKLFF. For the CDR3, the DNA is TGTGCCAGCAGGGGACAGGGTGACGAAAAACTGTTTTTT.

The chain uses TRBV5-4 and TRBJ2-7, with 8 bases matching TRBD2. J lost 0 bases, V lost 4 bases, and 6 bases had no gene match. Germline loops: CDR1 SGHNT, CDR2 YYREEE (reference sequence). The length of the CDR3 is 15 residues. The CDR3 here is CASSPRAGGSYEQYF. As DNA, the CDR3 is TGTGCCAGCAGCCCAAGGGCGGGAGGCTCCTACGAGCAGTACTTC.

The J gene is TRBJ1-4, the V gene TRBV27, with 10 positions matching TRBD1. This CDR3 has 14 residues. V lost 9 bases, J lost 7 bases, and 8 bases stayed unmatched. Germline CDR1 reads MNHEY; CDR2 reads SMNVEV (reference sequence). The chain's CDR3 is CASGRGTGVEKLFF. The CDR3 region has the DNA TGTGCCAGTGGCCGGGGGACAGGGGTTGAAAAACTGTTTTTT.

This rearrangement joins TRBV7-8 to TRBJ2-5; 10 bases agree with TRBD2. The V segment lost 5 bases and the J segment 5 bases; nucleotides outside the gene matches: 11. Looked up from germline, CDR1 is SGHVS and CDR2 is FQNEAQ. The CDR3 consists of 16 residues. CDR3: CASSHLTSGPGETQYF. DNA for the CDR3: TGTGCCAGCAGCCACTTGACTAGCGGGCCTGGGGAGACCCAGTACTTC.

The rearrangement joins TRBV2 to TRBJ1-1; 7 bases are a match to TRBD1. Germline trimming cut 4 bases from V and 0 bases from J; bases unmatched to any gene: 14. The CDR3 totals 18 residues. Per germline, CDR1 SNHLY and CDR2 FYNNEI. CDR3 coding DNA: TGTGCCAGCAGTGGCGACAGGGCCCCCACCCTTATGAACACTGAAGCTTTCTTT. Residues: CASSGDRAPTLMNTEAFF.

The chain recombines TRBV28 with TRBJ2-1; TRBD2 matches 9 bases. J gave up 8 bases and V 3 bases, and 8 bases lay outside the gene matches. Germline CDR1 is MDHEN and CDR2 is SYDVKM. The CDR3 extends over 15 amino acids. The CDR3 bases are TGTGCCAGCAGTTTCGGCGGGAGGGCCGGGCATGAGCAGTTCTTC. It translates to CASSFGGRAGHEQFF. The full variable domain, with the rest looked up from reference TRBV28 and TRBJ2-1, is DVKVTQSSRYLVKRTGEKVFLECVQDMDHENMFWYRQDPGLGLRLIYFSYDVKMKEKGDIPEGYSVSREKKERFSLILESASTNQTSMYLCASSFGGRAGHEQFFGPGTRLTVL.

The chain employs TRBV2 and TRBJ1-1, with TRBD1 matching 7 bases. V dropped 6 bases and J dropped 3; count of bases not matched to a gene: 10. This CDR3 contains 15 residues. Germline CDR1 is SNHLY and CDR2 is FYNNEI. The CDR3 is CASRGTDLWDTEAFF. In nucleotides, the CDR3 is TGTGCCAGCAGGGGGACAGATCTTTGGGACACTGAAGCTTTCTTT. The entire variable domain, with the rest obtained from reference TRBV2 and TRBJ1-1, is as follows: EPEVTQTPSHQVTQMGQEVILRCVPISNHLYFYWYRQILGQKVEFLVSFYNNEISEKSEIFDDQFSVERPDGSNFTLKIRSTKLEDSAMYFCASRGTDLWDTEAFFGQGTRLTVV.

V and J are TRBV13 and TRBJ1-6; TRBD1 agrees at 7 bases. Per the germline V gene, CDR1 is PRHDT and CDR2 is FYEKMQ (reference sequence). The CDR3 covers 15 residues. V shed 5 bases and J 7 bases; nucleotides not matched to a gene: 8. The DNA of the CDR3 is TGTGCCAGCAGCCCCGACAGGGCTCCCAATTCACCCCTCCACTTT. Its protein is CASSPDRAPNSPLHF.

The chain has TRBV28 and TRBJ2-1; D call uncertain. V lost 2 bases, J lost 10 bases, and 6 bases lay in between. The CDR3 runs to 11 residues. In germline, CDR1 is MDHEN, CDR2 SYDVKM. The CDR3 sequence is CASSLNEEQFF. Here the CDR3 DNA reads TGTGCCAGCAGTTTAAACGAGGAGCAGTTCTTC.

The chain recombines TRBV5-6 with TRBJ2-2; D is possibly TRBD1 (6 bases). This CDR3 region has 13 residues. V was pared by 1 base and J by 5 bases, with 6 bases between. Germline V lookup: CDR1 SGHDT, CDR2 YYEEEE. The CDR3 reads CASSLQGTGELFF. The DNA for the CDR3 is TGTGCCAGCAGCTTGCAGGGGACCGGGGAGCTGTTTTTT.

V and J are TRBV6-6 and TRBJ1-2, with 7 positions matching TRBD1. Unmatched junction bases numbered 11, after V lost 2 bases and J lost 5 bases. Germline V lookup: CDR1 MNHNY, CDR2 SVGAGI (reference sequence). This CDR3 region has 16 residues. The CDR3 sequence is CASSYDEGGAFYGYTF. The CDR3 nucleotides read TGTGCCAGCAGTTACGACGAAGGGGGCGCCTTTTATGGCTACACCTTC.

The chain joins TRBV27 to TRBJ2-7; TRBD2 is a possible D gene (5 bases). Trimming removed 5 bases at V and 9 bases at J, with 17 bases between. Germline V gives CDR1 MNHEY, CDR2 SMNVEV (reference sequence). This CDR3 is built from 13 residues. The CDR3 region is CASSPIRDPGQYF. The CDR3 region has the DNA TGTGCCAGCAGTCCCATCCGGGATCCCGGGCAGTACTTC.

The chain recombines TRBV5-6 with TRBJ2-6; D may be TRBD1 (5 bases). This CDR3 has 16 residues. V was pared by 2 bases and J by 1 base, with 10 bases between. Germline V gene lookup returns CDR1 SGHDT and CDR2 YYEEEE. CDR3 sequence (DNA): TGTGCCAGCAGCTTCGACAGCTTGTCTGGGGCCAACGTCCTGACTTTC. Its protein is CASSFDSLSGANVLTF.

By share of the sample, this clone is medium-sized. The genes are TRBV19 and TRBJ2-3; D may be TRBD2 (5 bases). V lost 4 bases and J 1 base, leaving 9 bases between the germline ends. The germline V gene encodes CDR1 LNHDA and CDR2 SQIVND (reference sequence). CDR3 length: 14 residues. CDR3 protein: CASSTDYRTDTQYF. CDR3 coding DNA: TGTGCCAGTAGTACTGACTACCGCACAGATACGCAGTATTTT.

The CDR3 protein is CASSLEAGGVYEQFF. The CDR3 bases are TGTGCCAGCAGCTTAGAAGCAGGGGGCGTTTATGAGCAGTTCTTC. This chain joins TRBV11-2 and TRBJ2-1, with 8 bases lining up with TRBD1. Germline-derived CDR1 and CDR2 are SGHAT and FQNNGV. The CDR3 sequence is 15 residues long. The ends lost 0 bases at V and 8 bases at J; junction bases unmatched: 6.

This clone has only a few counts. With only one base between it and a far larger clone, this is likely a read error. Other DNA variants within this sample encode the same CDR3. The chain joins TRBV30 to TRBJ2-1; D remains unclear. This CDR3 is 13 amino acids long. Germline V CDR1 and CDR2: GTSNPN, SVGIG (reference sequence). CDR3 sequence (DNA): TGTGCCTGGAGTGTGGAGTACCACAATGAGCAATTCTTC. This sequence encodes CAWSVEYHNEQFF.

The chain links TRBV10-1 to TRBJ2-7; D possibly corresponds to TRBD1 (5 bases). The V end was cut by 2 bases, the J end by 0 bases, with 14 bases between. The germline gives CDR1 WNHNN, CDR2 SYGVQD (reference sequence). The CDR3 length is 16 residues. The CDR3, as DNA: TGCGCCAGCAGTGAGGGTAGGCAGGGCGTCTCCTACGAGCAGTACTTC. Protein: CASSEGRQGVSYEQYF.

The chain is built from TRBV7-9 and TRBJ2-7; 9 bases map to TRBD1. Germline values: CDR1 SEHNR, CDR2 FQNEAQ (reference sequence). V shed 5 bases, J shed 2 bases, and the junction held 7 bases outside the gene matches. The CDR3 is 15 residues long. CDR3 in DNA: TGTGCCAGCAGCCGGGGACAGGGATTCCCCTACGAGCAGTACTTC. Translated: CASSRGQGFPYEQYF.

The rearrangement joins TRBV7-2 to TRBJ2-7, with 7 bases fitting TRBD2. CDR1 is SGHTA, CDR2 FQGNSA, per germline. The length of the CDR3 is 19 residues. V shed 7 bases, J shed 4 bases, and the junction held 25 bases outside the gene matches. The CDR3 DNA sequence: TGTGCCAGCAACCGAAGGCTGGGGGTAGCGGGCCACACGGGGTACGAGCAGTACTTC. This encodes CASNRRLGVAGHTGYEQYF.

This chain joins TRBV19 and TRBJ2-2; 9 nucleotides line up with TRBD1. After removal of 0 bases from V and 3 bases from J, the junction contained 8 bases not matched to a gene. This CDR3 is 18 amino acids long. CDR1 and CDR2 (germline): LNHDA, SQIVND (reference sequence). The chain's CDR3 is CASSIDLLRDRDTGELFF. Written as DNA, the CDR3 is TGTGCCAGTAGTATAGATCTGTTGAGGGACAGGGACACCGGGGAGCTGTTTTTT.

This clone turned up a few times. J is TRBJ2-3 and V is TRBV28; 7 bases agree with TRBD1. The CDR3 consists of 15 residues. J was trimmed by 2 bases and V by 7 bases; bases with no gene match: 9. Germline CDR1 is MDHEN and CDR2 is SYDVKM. The CDR3 DNA reads TGTGCCAGCACATCCTGGGACAGTGTCACAGATACGCAGTATTTT. This codes for CASTSWDSVTDTQYF.

The V call is TRBV7-6, the J call TRBJ2-7; the match to TRBD1 covers 10 bases. The CDR3 totals 15 residues. J lost 5 bases, V lost 5 bases, and 9 bases had no gene match. Per the germline V gene, CDR1 is SGHVS and CDR2 is FNYEAQ. This CDR3 reads CASSPWTGGMDEQYF. In DNA, the CDR3 is TGTGCCAGCAGCCCCTGGACAGGGGGGATGGACGAGCAGTACTTC.

The J gene is TRBJ2-3, the V gene TRBV19; 8 nucleotides agree with TRBD2. CDR3 length: 16 amino acids. CDR1 is LNHDA, CDR2 SQIVND, per germline (reference sequence). The junction had 9 bases not matched to a gene; V was cut back by 5 bases and J by 2 bases. CDR3 sequence reads: CASSLTSASLTDTQYF. CDR3 bases: TGTGCCAGTAGTCTGACTAGCGCTTCCCTCACAGATACGCAGTATTTT. Full variable domain (outside the CDR3, taken from reference TRBV19 and TRBJ2-3): DGGITQSPKYLFRKEGQNVTLSCEQNLNHDAMYWYRQDPGQGLRLIYYSQIVNDFQKGDIAEGYSVSREKKESFPLTVTSAQKNPTAFYLCASSLTSASLTDTQYFGPGTRLTVL.

The chain uses TRBV10-3 and TRBJ1-2, with D unclear. Trimming shortened V by 7 bases and J by 4 bases, and 13 bases separated the two germline ends. The length of the CDR3 is 13 residues. Germline V gene data show CDR1 as ENHRY and CDR2 as SYGVKD. As DNA, the CDR3 is TGTGCCATCACACCGGGTAAAACCTATGGCTACACCTTC. Translated: CAITPGKTYGYTF.

The CDR3 DNA is TGTGCCAGTAGTAACAGGGGGATTTACTACGAGCAGTACTTC. Translation gives CASSNRGIYYEQYF. The chain couples TRBV19 to TRBJ2-7; 8 nucleotides agree with TRBD1. This CDR3 is 14 amino acids long. With V trimmed by 4 bases and J by 3 bases, 5 bases remained unmatched. Per germline, CDR1 LNHDA and CDR2 SQIVND (reference sequence).

The V gene is TRBV5-8, the J gene TRBJ2-7, with 7 bases matching TRBD1. V lost 4 bases, J lost 3 bases, and 4 bases stayed unmatched. The CDR3 has 13 amino acids. Germline CDR1 is SGHTS and CDR2 is YDEGEE. The DNA for the CDR3 is TGTGCCAGCAGCCGGGACAGAAGCTACGAGCAGTACTTC. Protein product: CASSRDRSYEQYF.

The table lists this clone with a count of one. One end of the junction varies from germline; a read error may be responsible. The chain links TRBV7-9 to TRBJ1-4, with D possibly TRBD1 on 5 matching bases. CDR1 SEHNR and CDR2 FQNEAQ come from the germline V gene (reference sequence). CDR3 length: 16 residues. In nucleotides, the CDR3 is TGTGCCAGCAGTTTAGGGCCGGGGGTTGCTAATGAAAAACTGTTTTTT. This codes for CASSLGPGVANEKLFF.

J is TRBJ2-5 and V is TRBV4-3, with 7 bases identical to TRBD1. This CDR3 has 18 residues. J was trimmed by 2 bases and V by 0 bases; bases with no gene match: 12. Per the germline V gene, CDR1 is LGHNA and CDR2 is YSLEER. This chain's CDR3 is CASSQDLPGTELQETQYF. CDR3 in DNA: TGCGCCAGCAGCCAAGACCTTCCCGGGACAGAGTTACAAGAGACCCAGTACTTC.

The rearrangement joins TRBV7-8 to TRBJ2-4; 8 bases line up with TRBD1. V trimming: 1 base; J trimming: 3 bases; junction bases outside the gene matches: 8. Germline CDR1 is SGHVS and CDR2 is FQNEAQ. The length of the CDR3 is 17 residues. The CDR3 nucleotides are TGTGCCAGCAGCTTAGGATGGCAGGGGGCGGTCAAAAACATTCAGTACTTC. Protein product: CASSLGWQGAVKNIQYF. Filled out from reference TRBV7-8 and TRBJ2-4, the complete variable domain reads GAGVSQSPRYKVAKRGQDVALRCDPISGHVSLFWYQQALGQGPEFLTYFQNEAQLDKSGLPSDRFFAERPEGSVSTLKIQRTQQEDSAVYLCASSLGWQGAVKNIQYFGAGTRLSVL.